A selection of T cell receptor beta chains follows, all from one sample in a study of blood T cell repertoires in COVID-19. Generated by immunoSEQ multiplex PCR, the TCRdb table keeps only in-frame clones and is missing some. The sample records 120,000 or so clones, 88% being singletons. The sample comprised peripheral blood. All receptors derive from a man between 45 and 60 years old with acute or convalescent COVID-19. CDR3s include the opening cysteine and the closing phenylalanine or tryptophan. A D gene is named only where the DNA matches it firmly. The size of a clone is reported for some rows only, either as once, few or many, or as a class for expanded clones.

j_call clone_size v_call d_call cdr3_aa cdr3_nt
TRBJ2-7 . TRBV19 TRBD2 CASSAGLAGLTEQYF TGTGCCAGTAGTGCGGGACTAGCGGGCCTCACCGAGCAGTACTTC
TRBJ2-7 . TRBV5-1 . CASSVRETYEQYF TGCGCCAGCAGTGTCAGGGAAACCTACGAGCAGTACTTC
TRBJ2-7 . TRBV5-1 TRBD2 CASSRATGLATEQYF TGCGCCAGCAGCCGGGCCACGGGACTAGCGACCGAGCAGTACTTC
TRBJ2-7 once TRBV7-9 TRBD2 CASSLGSSGLSYEQYF TGTGCCAGCAGCTTAGGGTCTAGCGGGCTCTCCTACGAGCAGTACTTC
TRBJ2-1 . TRBV5-1 TRBD2 CASSLVQREFDEQFF TGCGCCAGCAGCTTGGTACAGCGGGAGTTTGATGAGCAGTTCTTC
TRBJ2-2 . TRBV5-1 . CASSLTGSHKEGGELFF TGCGCCAGCAGCTTGACCGGGTCCCATAAAGAGGGCGGGGAGCTGTTTTTT
TRBJ1-6 . TRBV7-2 TRBD1 CASSLQPDRVKISPLHF TGTGCCAGCAGCTTACAACCCGACAGGGTCAAGATTTCACCCCTCCACTTT
TRBJ2-1 . TRBV6-6 . CASSYSFLEQFF TGTGCCAGCAGTTATTCCTTTTTAGAGCAGTTCTTC
TRBJ2-7 . TRBV11-2 TRBD1 CASSLRDRGFQHF TGTGCCAGCAGCTTAAGGGACAGGGGCTTCCAACACTTC
TRBJ1-1 . TRBV30 . CAWSVLSEAFF TGTGCCTGGAGTGTACTATCTGAAGCTTTCTTT
TRBJ1-4 . TRBV7-9 . CASCGATNEKLFF TGTGCCAGCTGCGGAGCAACTAATGAAAAACTGTTTTTT
TRBJ2-1 . TRBV24-1 . CATSDFKGEYYNEQFF TGTGCCACCAGTGATTTTAAGGGGGAGTACTACAATGAGCAGTTCTTC
TRBJ1-4 . TRBV6-5 . CASSYSNGVTNEKLFF TGTGCCAGCAGTTACTCGAACGGGGTAACTAATGAAAAACTGTTTTTT
TRBJ2-6 . TRBV3-1/TRBV3-2 . CASSQGGSGANVLTF TGTGCCAGCAGCCAAGGCGGCTCTGGGGCCAACGTCCTGACTTTC
TRBJ1-5 . TRBV7-8 . CASSLVGGMSNQPQHF TGTGCCAGCAGCTTAGTGGGGGGTATGAGCAATCAGCCCCAGCATTTT
TRBJ2-5 . TRBV11-2 TRBD1 CASSSGTGYQETQYF TGTGCCAGCAGCTCGGGGACAGGGTACCAAGAGACCCAGTACTTC
TRBJ1-5 . TRBV5-1 . CASSLDGRNQPQHF TGCGCCAGCAGCTTGGATGGCCGAAATCAGCCCCAGCATTTT
TRBJ1-2 . TRBV2 TRBD1 CASSERDRFYGYTF TGTGCCAGCAGTGAGCGGGACAGATTCTATGGCTACACCTTC
TRBJ1-6 once TRBV15 . CATSRDNYSPLHF TGTGCCACCAGCAGAGATAATTATTCACCCCTCCACTTT
TRBJ2-5 . TRBV7-6 . CASSLDEGAGETQYF TGTGCCAGCAGCTTAGATGAAGGGGCCGGAGAGACCCAGTACTTC
TRBJ1-3 . TRBV19 . CASSVGTPDRNTIYF TGTGCCAGTAGTGTGGGGACTCCGGACAGAAACACCATATATTTT
TRBJ2-5 . TRBV2 . CASSEPQGGQETQYF TGTGCCAGCAGTGAGCCGCAGGGGGGCCAAGAGACCCAGTACTTC
TRBJ2-7 . TRBV6-1 . CASSDYYEQYF TGTGCCAGCAGTGATTACTACGAGCAGTACTTC
TRBJ2-5 . TRBV7-2 . CASSLGSGIQETQYF TGTGCCAGCAGCTTAGGTTCAGGGATACAAGAGACCCAGTACTTC
TRBJ2-7 . TRBV7-8 . CASSSLRGYEQYF TGTGCCAGCAGCTCCCTCAGGGGTTACGAGCAGTACTTC
TRBJ1-5 . TRBV28 . CASSFKNQPQHF TGTGCCAGCAGTTTTAAAAATCAGCCCCAGCATTTT
TRBJ2-7 once TRBV10-3 . CAISEAWEQYF TGTGCCATCAGTGAAGCCTGGGAGCAGTACTTC
TRBJ2-5 . TRBV12-5 TRBD2 CASGLWREGQETQYF TGTGCTAGTGGTTTGTGGCGGGAGGGGCAAGAGACCCAGTACTTC
TRBJ2-3 . TRBV5-6 TRBD1 CASSIRTGGIDTQYF TGTGCCAGCAGCATTCGGACAGGGGGAATAGATACGCAGTATTTT
TRBJ1-2 . TRBV6-1 TRBD1 CASSEAARGHGYTF TGTGCCAGCAGTGAAGCTGCCAGGGGGCATGGCTACACCTTC
TRBJ2-2 . TRBV3-1/TRBV3-2 TRBD2 CASSHRTSGSMRTGELFF TGTGCCAGCAGCCATCGGACTAGCGGGAGTATGAGGACCGGGGAGCTGTTTTTT